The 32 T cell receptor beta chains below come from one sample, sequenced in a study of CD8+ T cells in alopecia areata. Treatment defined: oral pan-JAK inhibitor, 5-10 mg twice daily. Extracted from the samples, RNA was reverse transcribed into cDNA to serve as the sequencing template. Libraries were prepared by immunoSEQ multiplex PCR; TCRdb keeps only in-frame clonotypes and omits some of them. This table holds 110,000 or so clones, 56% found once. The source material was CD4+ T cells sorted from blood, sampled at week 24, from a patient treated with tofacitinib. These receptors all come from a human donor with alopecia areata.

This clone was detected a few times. The CDR3 DNA reads TGTGCCTGGGGTGCTGCGACAGCCTACAATGAGCAGTTCTTC. Protein sequence: CAWGAATAYNEQFF. J is TRBJ2-1 and V is TRBV30, with a weak D call TRBD1 (5 bases). This CDR3 has 14 amino acids. V was trimmed by 5 bases and J by 2 bases, leaving 13 bases between them. Germline assignment: CDR1 GTSNPN and CDR2 SVGIG (reference sequence). The whole variable domain, remainder taken from reference TRBV30 and TRBJ2-1, is SQTIHQWPATLVQPVGSPLSLECTVEGTSNPNLYWYRQAAGRGLQLLFYSVGIGQISSEVPQNLSASRPQDRQFILSSKKLLLSDSGFYLCAWGAATAYNEQFFGPGTRLTVL.

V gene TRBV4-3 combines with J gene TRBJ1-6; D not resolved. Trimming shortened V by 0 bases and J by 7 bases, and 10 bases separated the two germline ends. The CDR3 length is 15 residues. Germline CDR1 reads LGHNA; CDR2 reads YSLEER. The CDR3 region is CASSQDLGSNSPLHF. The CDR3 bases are TGCGCCAGCAGCCAAGACCTGGGGAGCAATTCACCCCTCCACTTT.

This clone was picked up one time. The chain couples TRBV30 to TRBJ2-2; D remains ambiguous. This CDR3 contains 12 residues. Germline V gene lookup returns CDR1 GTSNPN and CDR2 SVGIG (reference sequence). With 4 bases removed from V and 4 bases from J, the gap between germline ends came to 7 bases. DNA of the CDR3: TGTGCCTGGACTTGGCTCACCGGGGAGCTGTTTTTT. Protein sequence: CAWTWLTGELFF.

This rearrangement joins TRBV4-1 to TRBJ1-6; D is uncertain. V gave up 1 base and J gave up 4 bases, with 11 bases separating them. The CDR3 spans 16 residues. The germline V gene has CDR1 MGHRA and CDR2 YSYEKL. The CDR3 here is CASSQGGNRYNSPLHF. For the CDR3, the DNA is TGCGCCAGCAGCCAAGGTGGGAATAGGTATAATTCACCCCTCCACTTT.

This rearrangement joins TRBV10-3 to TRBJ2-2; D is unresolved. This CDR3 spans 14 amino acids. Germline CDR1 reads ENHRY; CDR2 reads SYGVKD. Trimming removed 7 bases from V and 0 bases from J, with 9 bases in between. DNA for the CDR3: TGTGCCATCAAGTCAACCGCGAACACCGGGGAGCTGTTTTTT. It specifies CAIKSTANTGELFF.

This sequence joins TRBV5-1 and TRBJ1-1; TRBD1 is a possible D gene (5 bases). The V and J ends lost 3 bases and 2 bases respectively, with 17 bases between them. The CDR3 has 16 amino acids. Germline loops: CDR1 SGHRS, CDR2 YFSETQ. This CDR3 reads CASSSDPGTANTEAFF. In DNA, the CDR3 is TGCGCCAGCAGCTCGGACCCCGGGACGGCAAACACTGAAGCTTTCTTT.

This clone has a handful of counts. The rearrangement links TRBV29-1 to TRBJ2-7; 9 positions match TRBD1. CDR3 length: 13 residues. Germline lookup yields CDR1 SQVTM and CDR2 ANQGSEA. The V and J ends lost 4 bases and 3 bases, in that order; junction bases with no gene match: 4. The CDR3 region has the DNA TGCAGCGTTGGAGGGACAGGGTACTACGAGCAGTACTTC. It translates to CSVGGTGYYEQYF.

CDR3: CASSEQGDGQFF. CDR3 nucleotide sequence: TGTGCCAGCAGCGAACAGGGAGATGGGCAGTTCTTC. This sequence joins TRBV25-1 and TRBJ2-1; weak D call: TRBD1 (6 bases). The CDR3 extends over 12 amino acids. CDR1 MGHDK and CDR2 SYGVNS come from the germline V gene. The ends were cut back, 6 bases at V and 12 bases at J, with 15 bases in the middle.

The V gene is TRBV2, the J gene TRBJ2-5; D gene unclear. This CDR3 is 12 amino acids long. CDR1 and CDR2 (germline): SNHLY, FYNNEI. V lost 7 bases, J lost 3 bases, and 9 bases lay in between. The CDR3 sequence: CASTMAEETQYF. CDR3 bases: TGTGCCAGCACCATGGCGGAAGAGACCCAGTACTTC. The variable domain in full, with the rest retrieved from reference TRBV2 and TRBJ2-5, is EPEVTQTPSHQVTQMGQEVILRCVPISNHLYFYWYRQILGQKVEFLVSFYNNEISEKSEIFDDQFSVERPDGSNFTLKIRSTKLEDSAMYFCASTMAEETQYFGPGTRLLVL.

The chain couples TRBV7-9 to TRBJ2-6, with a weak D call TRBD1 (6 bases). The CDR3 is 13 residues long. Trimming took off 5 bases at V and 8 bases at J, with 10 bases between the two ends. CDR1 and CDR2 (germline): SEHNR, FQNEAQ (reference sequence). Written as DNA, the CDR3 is TGTGCCAGCAGCATAGGACAGACCAACGTCCTGACTTTC. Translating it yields CASSIGQTNVLTF.

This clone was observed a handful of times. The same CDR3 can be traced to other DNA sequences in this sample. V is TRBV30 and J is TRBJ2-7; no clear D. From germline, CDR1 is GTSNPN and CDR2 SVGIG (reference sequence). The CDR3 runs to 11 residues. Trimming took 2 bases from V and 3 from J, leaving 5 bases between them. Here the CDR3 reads CAWSSGYEQYF. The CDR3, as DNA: TGTGCCTGGAGTTCCGGCTACGAGCAGTACTTC.

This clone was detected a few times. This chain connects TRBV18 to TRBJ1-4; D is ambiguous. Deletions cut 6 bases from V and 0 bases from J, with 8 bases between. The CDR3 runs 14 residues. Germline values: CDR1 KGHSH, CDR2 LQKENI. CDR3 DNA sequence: TGTGCCAGCTCCCTCTCTGCAACTAATGAAAAACTGTTTTTT. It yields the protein CASSLSATNEKLFF.

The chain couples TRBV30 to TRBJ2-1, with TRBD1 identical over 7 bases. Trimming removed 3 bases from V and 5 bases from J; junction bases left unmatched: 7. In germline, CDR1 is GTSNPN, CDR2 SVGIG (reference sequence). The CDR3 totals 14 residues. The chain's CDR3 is CAWSPGTANNEQFF. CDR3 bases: TGTGCCTGGAGCCCCGGGACAGCTAACAATGAGCAGTTCTTC.

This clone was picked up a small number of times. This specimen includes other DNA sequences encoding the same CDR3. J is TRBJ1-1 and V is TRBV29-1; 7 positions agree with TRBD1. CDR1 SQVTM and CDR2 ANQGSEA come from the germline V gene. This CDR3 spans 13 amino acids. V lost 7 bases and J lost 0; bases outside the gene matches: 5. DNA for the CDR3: TGCAGCGCCTCGGGACAGCTGAACACTGAAGCTTTCTTT. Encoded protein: CSASGQLNTEAFF.

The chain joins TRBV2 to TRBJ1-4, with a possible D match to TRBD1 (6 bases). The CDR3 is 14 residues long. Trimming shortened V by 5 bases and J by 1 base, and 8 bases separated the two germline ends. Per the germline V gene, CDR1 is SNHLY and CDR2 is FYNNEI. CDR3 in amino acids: CASSLQGTNEKLFF. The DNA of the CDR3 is TGTGCCAGCAGTCTACAGGGAACTAATGAAAAACTGTTTTTT.

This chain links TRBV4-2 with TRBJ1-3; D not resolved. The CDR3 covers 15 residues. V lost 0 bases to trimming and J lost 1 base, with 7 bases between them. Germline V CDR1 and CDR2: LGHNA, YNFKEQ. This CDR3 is CASSQDTGSGNTIYF. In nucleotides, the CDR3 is TGTGCCAGCAGCCAAGATACCGGGTCTGGAAACACCATATATTTT.

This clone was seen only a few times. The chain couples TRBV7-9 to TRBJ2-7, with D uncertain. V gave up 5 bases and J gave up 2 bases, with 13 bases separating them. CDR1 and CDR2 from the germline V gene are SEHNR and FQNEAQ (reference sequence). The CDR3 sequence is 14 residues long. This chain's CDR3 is CASSPYTSPYEQYF. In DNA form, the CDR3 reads TGTGCCAGCAGCCCCTACACCTCCCCCTACGAGCAGTACTTC.

This chain's CDR3 is CASSLPGGYGYTF. The CDR3 DNA is TGTGCCAGCAGCTTGCCAGGGGGCTATGGCTACACCTTC. The chain couples TRBV5-6 to TRBJ1-2; 7 bases are shared with TRBD1. Trimming removed 1 base from V and 4 bases from J; junction bases left unmatched: 1. Germline V gene sequence: CDR1 SGHDT, CDR2 YYEEEE. The CDR3 is made up of 13 amino acids. The full variable domain, completed using reference TRBV5-6 and TRBJ1-2, is DAGVTQSPTHLIKTRGQQVTLRCSPKSGHDTVSWYQQALGQGPQFIFQYYEEEERQRGNFPDRFSGHQFPNYSSELNVNALLLGDSALYLCASSLPGGYGYTFGSGTRLTVV.

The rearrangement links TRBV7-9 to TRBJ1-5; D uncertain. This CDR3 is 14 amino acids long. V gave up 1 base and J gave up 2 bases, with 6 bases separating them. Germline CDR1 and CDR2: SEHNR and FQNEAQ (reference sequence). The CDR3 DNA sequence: TGTGCCAGCAGCTTAGGGCCAGGCAATCAGCCCCAGCATTTT. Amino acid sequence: CASSLGPGNQPQHF.

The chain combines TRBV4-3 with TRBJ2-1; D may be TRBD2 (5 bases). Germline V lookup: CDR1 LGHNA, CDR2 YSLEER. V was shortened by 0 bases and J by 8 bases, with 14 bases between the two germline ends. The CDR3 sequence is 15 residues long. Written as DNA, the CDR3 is TGCGCCAGCAGCCAAGAGCCCCCCGGACTGCATGAGCAGTTCTTC. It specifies CASSQEPPGLHEQFF.

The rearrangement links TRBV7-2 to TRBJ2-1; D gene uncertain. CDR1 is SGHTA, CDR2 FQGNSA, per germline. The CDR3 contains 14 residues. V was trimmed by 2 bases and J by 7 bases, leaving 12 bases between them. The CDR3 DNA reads TGTGCCAGCAGCTTAAGCCTGGCTCGGAATGAGCAGTTCTTC. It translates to CASSLSLARNEQFF.

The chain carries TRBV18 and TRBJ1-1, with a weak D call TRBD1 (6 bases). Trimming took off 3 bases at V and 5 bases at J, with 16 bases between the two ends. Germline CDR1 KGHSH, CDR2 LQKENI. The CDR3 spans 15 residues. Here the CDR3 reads CASSPPGAERTEAFF. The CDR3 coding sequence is TGTGCCAGCTCACCCCCAGGGGCGGAGCGAACTGAAGCTTTCTTT.

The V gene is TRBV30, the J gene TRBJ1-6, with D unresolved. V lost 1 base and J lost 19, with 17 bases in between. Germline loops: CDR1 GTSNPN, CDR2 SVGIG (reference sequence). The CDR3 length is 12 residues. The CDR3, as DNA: TGTGCCTGGAGTGACCAGACGGTCCTTTTACACTTT. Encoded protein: CAWSDQTVLLHF.

The chain's CDR3 is CASRLDPNYGYTF. The CDR3 bases are TGTGCCAGCAGACTCGACCCTAACTATGGCTACACCTTC. The chain employs TRBV6-6 and TRBJ1-2, with D unclear. V dropped 6 bases and J dropped 0 bases, with 8 bases sitting between them. The CDR3 contains 13 residues. CDR1 and CDR2 (germline): MNHNY, SVGAGI (reference sequence).

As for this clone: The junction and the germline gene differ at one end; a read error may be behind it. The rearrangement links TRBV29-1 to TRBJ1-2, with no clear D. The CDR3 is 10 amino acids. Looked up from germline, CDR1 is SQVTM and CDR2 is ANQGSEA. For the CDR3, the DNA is TGCAGCGTTGGGGAAAGCGGACTCCACTTC. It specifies CSVGESGLHF.

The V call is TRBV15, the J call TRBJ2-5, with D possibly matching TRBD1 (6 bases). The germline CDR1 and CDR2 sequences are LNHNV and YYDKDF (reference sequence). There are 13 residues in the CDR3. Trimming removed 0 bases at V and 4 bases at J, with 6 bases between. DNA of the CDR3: TGTGCCACCAGCAGAGACAGGGGAGAGACCCAGTACTTC. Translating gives CATSRDRGETQYF.

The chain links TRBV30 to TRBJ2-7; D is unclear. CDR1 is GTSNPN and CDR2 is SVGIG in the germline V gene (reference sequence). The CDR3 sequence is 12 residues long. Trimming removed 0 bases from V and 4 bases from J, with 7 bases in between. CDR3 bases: TGTGCCTGGAGTGTAGGTGGTTACGAGCAGTACTTC. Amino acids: CAWSVGGYEQYF.

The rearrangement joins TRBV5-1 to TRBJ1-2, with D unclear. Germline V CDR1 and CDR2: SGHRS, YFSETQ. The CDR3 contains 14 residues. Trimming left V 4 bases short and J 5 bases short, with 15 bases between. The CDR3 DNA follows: TGCGCCAGCAGCCCGACCGGTCCGGAGTATGGCTACACCTTC. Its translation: CASSPTGPEYGYTF.

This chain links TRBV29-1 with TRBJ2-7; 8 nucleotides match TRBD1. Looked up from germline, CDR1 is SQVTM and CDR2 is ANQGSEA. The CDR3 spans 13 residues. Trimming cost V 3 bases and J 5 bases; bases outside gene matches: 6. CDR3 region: CSVDGTGINEQYF. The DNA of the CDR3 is TGCAGCGTTGATGGGACAGGTATCAACGAGCAGTACTTC.

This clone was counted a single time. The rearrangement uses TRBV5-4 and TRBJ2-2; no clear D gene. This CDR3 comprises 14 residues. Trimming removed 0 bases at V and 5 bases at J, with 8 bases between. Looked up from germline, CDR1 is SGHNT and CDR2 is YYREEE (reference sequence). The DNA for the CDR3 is TGTGCCAGCAGCTTGGACATGGGGACCGGGGAGCTGTTTTTT. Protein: CASSLDMGTGELFF.

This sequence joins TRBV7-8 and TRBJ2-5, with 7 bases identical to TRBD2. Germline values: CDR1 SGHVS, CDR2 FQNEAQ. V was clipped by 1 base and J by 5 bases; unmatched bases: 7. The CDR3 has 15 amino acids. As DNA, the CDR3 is TGTGCCAGCAGCTTAGGGGAGGGGCGTTTGGAGACCCAGTACTTC. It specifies CASSLGEGRLETQYF. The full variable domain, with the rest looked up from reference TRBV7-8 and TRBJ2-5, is GAGVSQSPRYKVAKRGQDVALRCDPISGHVSLFWYQQALGQGPEFLTYFQNEAQLDKSGLPSDRFFAERPEGSVSTLKIQRTQQEDSAVYLCASSLGEGRLETQYFGPGTRLLVL.

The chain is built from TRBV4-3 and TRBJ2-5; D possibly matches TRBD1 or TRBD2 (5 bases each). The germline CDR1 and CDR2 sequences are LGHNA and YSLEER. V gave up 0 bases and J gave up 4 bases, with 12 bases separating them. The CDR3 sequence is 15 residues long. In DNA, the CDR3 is TGCGCCAGCAGCCAAGATCCTGGGACCGGAGAGACCCAGTACTTC. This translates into CASSQDPGTGETQYF.